A single sample is the source of the 22 T cell receptor beta chains below, sequenced in a study of radiation and T cells in renal cell carcinoma. The repertoire was sequenced with immunoSEQ multiplex PCR; TCRdb's copy has only in-frame clones and lacks some. The table includes more than 150,000 clones, roughly 90% detected once. As to time point: blood 2 weeks post-SBRT. The sample's treatment: 15 Gy SBRT to primary tumor, nephrectomy 4 weeks later. The sequencing here drew on blood, taken from a patient whose treatment included radiotherapy and nephrectomy. Receptors originate from a woman aged 50 to 60 with renal cell carcinoma.

The V call is TRBV19, the J call TRBJ2-1; D may be TRBD1 (7 bases). V was clipped by 4 bases and J by 5 bases, with 15 bases between them. CDR1 and CDR2 from the germline V gene are LNHDA and SQIVND (reference sequence). CDR3 size: 15 residues. The CDR3 here is CASSKAGQTNNEQFF. The CDR3 nucleotides are TGTGCCAGTAGTAAGGCGGGACAGACTAACAATGAGCAGTTCTTC.

The CDR3, as DNA: TGTGCCAGTAGTATAGGCAGGAACACTGAAGCTTTCTTT. Protein sequence: CASSIGRNTEAFF. The V gene is TRBV19, the J gene TRBJ1-1; D gene ambiguous. V was shortened by 1 base and J by 1 base, with 4 bases between the two germline ends. In germline, CDR1 is LNHDA, CDR2 SQIVND (reference sequence). This CDR3 is 13 amino acids long. The whole variable domain, filled in from reference TRBV19 and TRBJ1-1, reads DGGITQSPKYLFRKEGQNVTLSCEQNLNHDAMYWYRQDPGQGLRLIYYSQIVNDFQKGDIAEGYSVSREKKESFPLTVTSAQKNPTAFYLCASSIGRNTEAFFGQGTRLTVV.

The V gene is TRBV6-1, the J gene TRBJ1-1; TRBD1 agrees at 8 bases. There are 13 residues in the CDR3. V dropped 6 bases and J dropped 6; count of bases not matched to a gene: 6. CDR1 is MNHNS and CDR2 is SASEGT in the germline V gene. This CDR3 reads CASRTLDRAEAFF. CDR3 nucleotide sequence: TGTGCCAGCAGGACCTTGGACAGGGCTGAAGCTTTCTTT.

In this sample, this clone turned up many times. In DNA, the CDR3 is TGCGCCAGCACCCAGGGGAATGAAGCTTTCTTT. This sequence encodes CASTQGNEAFF. The genes are TRBV10-2 and TRBJ1-1, with D possibly being TRBD1 (6 bases). CDR1 is WSHSY and CDR2 is SAAADI in the germline V gene. The V and J ends lost 7 bases and 7 bases respectively, with 10 bases between them. The CDR3 runs 11 residues.

The V and J genes are TRBV6-1 and TRBJ1-5; D is possibly TRBD1 (6 bases). The germline V gene has CDR1 MNHNS and CDR2 SASEGT. The V gene lost 4 bases and the J gene lost 3 bases, with 19 bases spanning the gap. The length of the CDR3 is 17 residues. CDR3: CASSGIIGGADNQPQHF. DNA for the CDR3: TGTGCCAGCAGTGGGATCATTGGGGGGGCGGACAATCAGCCCCAGCATTTT.

The rearrangement links TRBV19 to TRBJ1-2; no reliable D call. Germline V gives CDR1 LNHDA, CDR2 SQIVND (reference sequence). V was clipped by 5 bases and J by 3 bases, with 16 bases between them. This CDR3 is built from 15 residues. The CDR3 region has the DNA TGTGCCAGTAGTTTCGAATCCGGGGTGGACTATGGCTACACCTTC. It is translated as CASSFESGVDYGYTF.

The CDR3: CASSLANYEQYF. In DNA, the CDR3 is TGTGCCAGCAGCTTAGCGAACTACGAGCAGTACTTC. The chain recombines TRBV7-9 with TRBJ2-7; unclear D gene. Germline V gene lookup returns CDR1 SEHNR and CDR2 FQNEAQ (reference sequence). The CDR3 contains 12 residues. Deletions cut 0 bases from V and 3 bases from J, with 3 bases between.

The V gene is TRBV6-5, the J gene TRBJ1-6, with 9 bases matching TRBD1. V lost 4 bases and J lost 8; bases outside the gene matches: 6. This CDR3 region has 15 residues. Germline V gives CDR1 MNHEY, CDR2 SVGAGI. CDR3 DNA sequence: TGTGCCAGCAGTTCTACACGGGACAGGGATTCACCCCTCCACTTT. As protein: CASSSTRDRDSPLHF.

The table lists this clone with a few counts. The gene calls are TRBV5-1 and TRBJ1-6, with 7 bases matching TRBD1. This CDR3 spans 16 amino acids. Trimming cost V 3 bases and J 6 bases; bases outside gene matches: 9. CDR1 and CDR2 (germline): SGHRS, YFSETQ. Here the CDR3 DNA reads TGCGCCAGCAGCTGGGACAGCCCCGGTCTTAATTCACCCCTCCACTTT. Translation: CASSWDSPGLNSPLHF.

The rearrangement joins TRBV5-4 to TRBJ2-1; D is possibly TRBD1 (5 bases). V was trimmed by 1 base and J by 6 bases, leaving 11 bases between them. This CDR3 has 14 amino acids. Germline V CDR1 and CDR2: SGHNT, YYREEE (reference sequence). The CDR3 DNA sequence: TGTGCCAGCAGCTTGCGACAGTCGGGCAATGAGCAGTTCTTC. As protein: CASSLRQSGNEQFF. Using reference TRBV5-4 and TRBJ2-1 for the parts outside the CDR3, the full variable domain is ETGVTQSPTHLIKTRGQQVTLRCSSQSGHNTVSWYQQALGQGPQFIFQYYREEENGRGNFPPRFSGLQFPNYSSELNVNALELDDSALYLCASSLRQSGNEQFFGPGTRLTVL.

This chain joins TRBV7-3 and TRBJ2-2; a possible D gene is TRBD1 (6 bases). CDR1 SGHTA and CDR2 FQGTGA come from the germline V gene. The CDR3 totals 17 residues. Trimming removed 5 bases at V and 4 bases at J, with 20 bases between. The CDR3 here is CASSPNRDVVVTGELFF. Written as DNA, the CDR3 is TGTGCCAGCAGCCCTAACAGGGACGTGGTCGTCACCGGGGAGCTGTTTTTT. The whole variable domain, remainder taken from reference TRBV7-3 and TRBJ2-2, is GAGVSQTPSNKVTEKGKYVELRCDPISGHTALYWYRQSLGQGPEFLIYFQGTGAADDSGLPNDRFFAVRPEGSVSTLKIQRTERGDSAVYLCASSPNRDVVVTGELFFGEGSRLTVL.

This chain uses TRBV7-9 with TRBJ2-5; D is possibly TRBD1 (6 bases). V was trimmed by 2 bases and J by 11 bases, leaving 9 bases between them. Germline V gene data show CDR1 as SEHNR and CDR2 as FQNEAQ (reference sequence). There are 11 residues in the CDR3. CDR3 loop: CASSLQGWQYF. DNA of the CDR3: TGTGCCAGCAGCTTACAGGGGTGGCAGTACTTC.

The chain has TRBV27 and TRBJ1-1, with D hard to call. The length of the CDR3 is 14 residues. V was clipped by 4 bases and J by 6 bases, with 15 bases between them. Germline CDR1 and CDR2: MNHEY and SMNVEV (reference sequence). The CDR3 sequence: CASSSVGSGAEAFF. The CDR3 bases are TGTGCCAGCAGTTCAGTGGGCAGCGGAGCTGAAGCTTTCTTT.

The gene calls are TRBV27 and TRBJ1-5; 7 positions match TRBD1. Germline V gene lookup returns CDR1 MNHEY and CDR2 SMNVEV (reference sequence). This CDR3 region has 15 residues. V dropped 5 bases and J dropped 1; count of bases not matched to a gene: 5. CDR3 sequence reads: CASSKGGSSNQPQHF. The CDR3 coding sequence is TGTGCCAGCAGTAAAGGGGGCTCAAGCAATCAGCCCCAGCATTTT.

The chain uses TRBV5-1 and TRBJ2-3, with D possibly being TRBD2 (6 bases). Between the trimmed V and J ends, which lost 4 bases and 1 base, there was a span of 13 bases. The length of the CDR3 is 15 residues. Germline values: CDR1 SGHRS, CDR2 YFSETQ. Here the CDR3 reads CASSPGVGGTDTQYF. The CDR3 DNA sequence: TGCGCCAGCAGCCCGGGGGTGGGTGGCACAGATACGCAGTATTTT.

V usage is TRBV4-3 and J usage is TRBJ2-3, with D possibly matching TRBD2 (5 bases). Germline V gene lookup returns CDR1 LGHNA and CDR2 YSLEER. This CDR3 contains 13 residues. The V end lost 4 bases, the J end lost 5 bases, and 10 bases lay between the germline ends. The CDR3 region is CASSRMGRDTQYF. CDR3 sequence (DNA): TGCGCCAGCAGCCGCATGGGGAGAGATACGCAGTATTTT.

CDR3 protein: CASLLGKAGGVGGELFF. CDR3 coding DNA: TGTGCCAGCCTCCTCGGAAAGGCGGGGGGGGTCGGCGGGGAGCTGTTTTTT. The rearrangement uses TRBV2 and TRBJ2-2; 9 bases agree with TRBD2. The CDR3 consists of 17 residues. CDR1 and CDR2 (germline): SNHLY, FYNNEI. J was trimmed by 7 bases and V by 8 bases; bases with no gene match: 17.

This clone was recorded only once. The chain joins TRBV7-2 to TRBJ2-7; D possibly corresponds to TRBD2 (7 bases). The CDR3 sequence is 12 residues long. The germline V gene has CDR1 SGHTA and CDR2 FQGNSA. V was cut by 4 bases and J by 7 bases, with 11 bases left in between. The CDR3 region has the DNA TGTGCCAGCAGCTACGGGGGGCTTGAGCAGTACTTC. Amino acids: CASSYGGLEQYF.

This clone was found once. Additional DNA sequences in this sample encode the identical CDR3. V usage is TRBV9 and J usage is TRBJ1-3, with a weak D call TRBD1 (5 bases). The CDR3 loop spans 12 amino acids. Deletions cut 4 bases from V and 7 bases from J, with 9 bases between. Germline values: CDR1 SGDLS, CDR2 YYNGEE. The CDR3 DNA reads TGTGCCAGCAGCCGGGGCGGGAACACCATATATTTT. Translated: CASSRGGNTIYF.

This clone was seen only once. The chain combines TRBV2 with TRBJ1-5; tentative D call: TRBD1 (6 bases). Germline V gene sequence: CDR1 SNHLY, CDR2 FYNNEI. V was pared by 6 bases and J by 3 bases, with 12 bases between. CDR3 length: 14 amino acids. CDR3 loop: CASRTTGSNQPQHF. DNA for the CDR3: TGTGCCAGCAGAACTACAGGGTCCAATCAGCCCCAGCATTTT.

V usage is TRBV29-1 and J usage is TRBJ2-5; TRBD2 matches at 9 bases. CDR1 is SQVTM, CDR2 ANQGSEA, per germline. The CDR3 loop spans 13 amino acids. V lost 6 bases to trimming and J lost 9 bases; unmatched junction nucleotides: 11. The CDR3 protein is CSVEPSGGSPQYF. DNA of the CDR3: TGCAGCGTGGAACCAAGCGGGGGGTCCCCCCAGTACTTC.

V is TRBV7-2 and J is TRBJ1-2, with no clear D. The length of the CDR3 is 14 residues. Trimming removed 1 base from V and 0 bases from J, with 6 bases in between. Germline V gene lookup returns CDR1 SGHTA and CDR2 FQGNSA. CDR3 sequence: CASSLGVTNYGYTF. DNA of the CDR3: TGTGCCAGCAGCTTAGGGGTAACTAACTATGGCTACACCTTC.